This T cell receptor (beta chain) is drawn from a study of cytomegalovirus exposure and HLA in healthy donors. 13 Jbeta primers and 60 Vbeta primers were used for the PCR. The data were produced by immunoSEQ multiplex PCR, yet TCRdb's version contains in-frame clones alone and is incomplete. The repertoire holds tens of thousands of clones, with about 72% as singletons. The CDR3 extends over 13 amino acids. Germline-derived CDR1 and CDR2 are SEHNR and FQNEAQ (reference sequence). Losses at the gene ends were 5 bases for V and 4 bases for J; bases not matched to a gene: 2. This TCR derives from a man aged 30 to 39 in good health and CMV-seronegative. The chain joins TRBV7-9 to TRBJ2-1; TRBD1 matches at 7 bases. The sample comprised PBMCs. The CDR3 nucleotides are TGTGCCAGCAGCCCGACAGGGTACAATGAGCAGTTCTTC. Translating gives CASSPTGYNEQFF.